The next 27 T cell receptor beta chains were all read from a single sample in a study of T-cell reconstitution after alpha-beta-depleted transplantation in children. Preparation of the TCRbeta library involved a method that used unique molecular identifiers. TCRdb called the PCR reads again in MiXCR, with one record for every CDR3 protein. The profile shows 640,000 or so distinct CDR3 sequences, 15% to 20% of them singletons. The sample in question was PBMCs from the stem cell graft donor, obtained from the stem cell graft. These receptors were taken from a human donor who donated a stem cell graft to a child with acute myeloid leukemia.

This clonotype has ten or more counts. The chain uses TRBV7-2 and TRBJ2-7; unclear D gene. CDR3 size: 14 residues. Germline CDR1 SGHTA, CDR2 FQGNSA. V was clipped by 4 bases and J by 6 bases, with 16 bases between them. The CDR3 loop is CASSSPLSGGEQYF. The CDR3 coding sequence is TGTGCCAGCAGCTCGCCTTTGTCGGGTGGCGAGCAGTACTTC.

The chain joins TRBV10-3 to TRBJ1-5, with 10 positions matching TRBD1. Germline-derived CDR1 and CDR2 are ENHRY and SYGVKD. The length of the CDR3 is 14 residues. With 10 bases clipped from V and 7 bases from J, the junction kept 10 bases outside the gene matches. The CDR3 region has the DNA TGTGCCACAGCTACGGGACAGGGGAACCAGCCCCAGCATTTT. Translation: CATATGQGNQPQHF.

The sample holds many counts of this clonotype. The chain couples TRBV12-3 or TRBV12-4 to TRBJ1-2, with TRBD1 matching over 7 bases. CDR3 length: 12 amino acids. The V gene end was trimmed by 6 bases and the J gene end by 7 bases; junction bases not matched to a gene: 5. This chain's CDR3 is CASSRGQVGYTF. CDR3 in DNA: TGTGCCAGCAGCAGAGGACAGGTTGGCTACACCTTC.

This chain uses TRBV6-1 with TRBJ2-7, with 8 positions matching TRBD1. This CDR3 contains 14 residues. Germline V gene lookup returns CDR1 MNHNS and CDR2 SASEGT. The V and J ends lost 7 bases and 2 bases, in that order; junction bases with no gene match: 7. The CDR3 DNA follows: TGTGCCAGCAACTACAGGGGGAGCACCTACGAGCAGTACGTC. This codes for CASNYRGSTYEQYV.

There are many counts of this clonotype. V and J are TRBV20-1 and TRBJ1-2, with a possible D match to TRBD1 (5 bases). The germline V and J ends were trimmed by 3 bases and 9 bases, with 8 bases remaining between them. Germline assignment: CDR1 DFQATT and CDR2 SNEGSKA (reference sequence). CDR3 length: 10 amino acids. CDR3 DNA sequence: TGCAGTGCTAGGCGGGGCCGCTACACCTTC. It translates to CSARRGRYTF.

The V call is TRBV28, the J call TRBJ2-3, with 10 bases lining up with TRBD1. CDR3 size: 14 residues. Trimming at V came to 6 bases and at J to 6 bases, leaving 6 bases not matched to a gene. The germline CDR1 and CDR2 sequences are MDHEN and SYDVKM. The CDR3 nucleotides are TGTGCCAGCAGCGGGACAGGGGAAGGGGATACGCAGTATTTT. It is translated as CASSGTGEGDTQYF.

In its sample, this clonotype was seen a few times. This chain uses TRBV7-2 with TRBJ2-5; TRBD2 matches 11 bases. Trimming cost V 5 bases and J 1 base; bases outside gene matches: 6. The CDR3 loop spans 16 amino acids. Germline V gene lookup returns CDR1 SGHTA and CDR2 FQGNSA. The CDR3 loop is CASSRDSGGVQETQYF. DNA for the CDR3: TGTGCCAGCAGCCGTGATAGCGGGGGGGTCCAAGAGACCCAGTACTTC.

This clonotype has only a few counts. Here the CDR3 DNA reads TGCGCCAGCAGCCTTCTCCAGGGCGGGAAGACCGGGGAGCTGTTTTTT. Protein: CASSLLQGGKTGELFF. The chain employs TRBV5-1 and TRBJ2-2; possibly TRBD2 for D (6 bases). Germline loops: CDR1 SGHRS, CDR2 YFSETQ. The CDR3 runs to 16 residues. V lost 4 bases to trimming and J lost 5 bases, with 18 bases between them. Using reference TRBV5-1 and TRBJ2-2 for the parts outside the CDR3, the full variable domain is KAGVTQTPRYLIKTRGQQVTLSCSPISGHRSVSWYQQTPGQGLQFLFEYFSETQRNKGNFPGRFSGRQFSNSRSEMNVSTLELGDSALYLCASSLLQGGKTGELFFGEGSRLTVL.

J is TRBJ2-3 and V is TRBV7-7; tentatively, D is TRBD2 (6 bases). The germline V gene encodes CDR1 SSHAT and CDR2 FNYEAQ (reference sequence). CDR3 length: 15 amino acids. Trimming took off 8 bases at V and 1 base at J, with 16 bases between the two ends. CDR3 residues: CASSYRSGGTDTQYF. The CDR3 coding sequence is TGTGCCAGCTCATACAGGTCGGGGGGCACAGATACGCAGTATTTT.

V and J are TRBV27 and TRBJ2-5, with a weak D call TRBD2 (6 bases). The V end lost 5 bases, the J end lost 5 bases, and 21 bases lay between the germline ends. Looked up from germline, CDR1 is MNHEY and CDR2 is SMNVEV (reference sequence). The CDR3 runs to 16 residues. CDR3 sequence: CASSPIGGYLGETQYF. The CDR3 DNA reads TGTGCCAGCAGTCCCATCGGAGGGTATCTGGGGGAGACCCAGTACTTC.

The sample holds many counts of this clonotype. This sequence joins TRBV20-1 and TRBJ2-1, with D maybe TRBD2 (7 bases). Trimming took off 0 bases at V and 6 bases at J, with 21 bases between the two ends. Germline V gene lookup returns CDR1 DFQATT and CDR2 SNEGSKA (reference sequence). The CDR3 has 17 residues. DNA of the CDR3: TGCAGTGCTAGAGACATCTTAGGGGGGGGGCCAGGCAATGAGCAGTTCTTC. Protein: CSARDILGGGPGNEQFF.

V is TRBV11-3 and J is TRBJ2-7, with 7 bases aligning to TRBD1. CDR1 is SGHNT and CDR2 is YENEEA in the germline V gene. The V gene end was trimmed by 5 bases and the J gene end by 3 bases; junction bases not matched to a gene: 7. This CDR3 spans 14 amino acids. The CDR3 loop is CASSMGQTLYEQYF. In DNA, the CDR3 is TGTGCCAGCAGCATGGGACAGACTCTCTACGAGCAGTACTTC.

This clonotype has only a few counts. The chain combines TRBV7-2 with TRBJ1-2, with TRBD1 matching over 8 bases. From germline, CDR1 is SGHTA and CDR2 FQGNSA. J lost 5 bases, V lost 1 base, and 6 bases had no gene match. CDR3 length equals 15 residues. The CDR3 DNA sequence: TGTGCCAGCAGCTTAGAGACAGGGGATCCATATGGCTACACCTTC. Protein: CASSLETGDPYGYTF.

This clonotype was seen ten or more times. This chain links TRBV7-2 with TRBJ1-1; weak D call: TRBD1 (5 bases). The CDR3 has 15 amino acids. Trimming stripped 2 bases from V and 4 bases from J, with 14 bases between. In germline, CDR1 is SGHTA, CDR2 FQGNSA. In DNA form, the CDR3 reads TGTGCCAGCAGCTTAAAGGGGAGGGCGACCACTGAAGCTTTCTTT. This sequence encodes CASSLKGRATTEAFF.

The sample holds many counts of this clonotype. The genes are TRBV20-1 and TRBJ1-1, with 9 bases fitting TRBD1. The junction had 10 bases not matched to a gene; V was cut back by 0 bases and J by 8 bases. The CDR3 extends over 15 amino acids. Germline CDR1 reads DFQATT; CDR2 reads SNEGSKA (reference sequence). This CDR3 reads CSARDSGQGVREAFF. The CDR3 DNA follows: TGCAGTGCTAGAGATTCGGGACAGGGAGTTAGAGAAGCTTTCTTT.

Many counts were recorded for this clonotype. CDR3 sequence reads: CASSLELTYEQYF. CDR3 sequence (DNA): TGTGCCAGCAGCTTGGAGCTCACCTACGAGCAGTACTTC. The gene calls are TRBV5-8 and TRBJ2-7; D call uncertain. The germline V gene encodes CDR1 SGHTS and CDR2 YDEGEE. The CDR3 contains 13 residues. Trimming removed 0 bases at V and 2 bases at J, with 6 bases between.

The chain couples TRBV6-1 to TRBJ1-5; D unresolved. The CDR3 length is 15 residues. V was shortened by 1 base and J by 0 bases, with 7 bases between the two germline ends. In germline, CDR1 is MNHNS, CDR2 SASEGT. The CDR3 region is CASSEVKHSNQPQHF. CDR3 DNA: TGTGCCAGCAGTGAAGTGAAGCATAGCAATCAGCCCCAGCATTTT.

The sample holds one count of this clonotype. Possible read error: a much larger clone is one base away. The J gene is TRBJ2-6, the V gene TRBV12-3 or TRBV12-4, with TRBD1 as a possible D gene (5 bases). This CDR3 is 11 amino acids long. The CDR3 spells CASKGAKVLTF. The DNA of the CDR3 is TGTGCCAGCAAAGGGGCCAAAGTCCTGACTTTC.

This clonotype has more than one count but fewer than ten. This sequence joins TRBV25-1 and TRBJ2-1; perhaps TRBD1 as D (6 bases). This CDR3 spans 16 amino acids. V lost 2 bases and J lost 1, with 12 bases in between. Germline lookup yields CDR1 MGHDK and CDR2 SYGVNS. In DNA, the CDR3 is TGTGCCAGCAGTGAACATCGACAGGTTTCCTACAATGAGCAGTTCTTC. It specifies CASSEHRQVSYNEQFF.

This clonotype was picked up a small number of times. This sequence joins TRBV4-1 and TRBJ2-7; 8 bases align to TRBD1. CDR3 length: 17 residues. The J segment lost 2 bases and the V segment lost 1 base, leaving 10 bases of the junction unmatched. CDR1 is MGHRA and CDR2 is YSYEKL in the germline V gene. CDR3 DNA: TGCGCCAGCAGCCAAGCTATTATAGGACAGGGAACCTACGAGCAGTACTTC. Its translation: CASSQAIIGQGTYEQYF.

This clonotype was seen repeatedly, ten times or more. This chain uses TRBV20-1 with TRBJ2-1, with TRBD1 as a possible D gene (6 bases). Trimming removed 1 base at V and 1 base at J, with 17 bases between. CDR1 DFQATT and CDR2 SNEGSKA come from the germline V gene (reference sequence). This CDR3 comprises 17 residues. The CDR3 reads CSARVSRTANSYNEQFF. DNA of the CDR3: TGCAGTGCTAGAGTAAGCCGGACAGCGAATTCCTACAATGAGCAGTTCTTC.

This clonotype appeared a few times. The V gene is TRBV7-7, the J gene TRBJ2-7; D could derive from TRBD1 or TRBD2 (5 bases each). Germline CDR1 reads SSHAT; CDR2 reads FNYEAQ (reference sequence). Deletions cut 1 base from V and 3 bases from J, with 13 bases between. The CDR3 has 15 amino acids. CDR3: CASSLGSGRNYEQYF. CDR3 sequence (DNA): TGTGCCAGCAGCTTAGGTTCGGGACGGAACTACGAGCAGTACTTC.

The chain links TRBV20-1 to TRBJ2-3, with D possibly matching TRBD1 (7 bases). The CDR3 is 14 amino acids. The V end lost 4 bases, the J end lost 1 base, and 12 bases lay between the germline ends. Per the germline V gene, CDR1 is DFQATT and CDR2 is SNEGSKA (reference sequence). DNA for the CDR3: TGCAGTGCTACACGCAGGGGGGGCACAGATACGCAGTATTTT. Translating gives CSATRRGGTDTQYF.

The sample holds many counts of this clonotype. This chain uses TRBV7-3 with TRBJ2-1; the D is unclear. V lost 4 bases and J 4 bases, leaving 8 bases between the germline ends. This CDR3 has 13 residues. CDR1 is SGHTA and CDR2 is FQGTGA in the germline V gene. DNA for the CDR3: TGTGCCAGCAGCTCCCGAGCGTACAATGAGCAGTTCTTC. Encoded protein: CASSSRAYNEQFF.

This clonotype was picked up a small number of times. The chain uses TRBV20-1 and TRBJ2-1, with D tentatively TRBD2 (5 bases). Germline V gene lookup returns CDR1 DFQATT and CDR2 SNEGSKA (reference sequence). The CDR3 extends over 15 amino acids. The V end lost 6 bases, the J end lost 5 bases, and 20 bases lay between the germline ends. Written as DNA, the CDR3 is TGCAGTGCGCCTAAGGACTCCGGGGTACACAATGAGCAGTTCTTC. It codes for CSAPKDSGVHNEQFF.

The genes are TRBV5-1 and TRBJ2-1; 10 nucleotides align to TRBD2. V lost 0 bases and J lost 8; bases outside the gene matches: 5. The CDR3 length is 15 residues. The V gene's germline CDR1 is SGHRS and CDR2 YFSETQ. CDR3 loop: CASSLVAGGPYEQFF. The CDR3 nucleotides are TGCGCCAGCAGCTTGGTAGCGGGGGGTCCCTATGAGCAGTTCTTC.

The J gene is TRBJ2-2, the V gene TRBV21-1; the D segment call TRBD1 is taken from the table without a DNA check. TRBV21-1 is a known pseudogene. This CDR3 has 18 residues. CDR3 coding DNA: TGTGCCAGCAGCAATTCCCTGTGGGGCAGGTGGAACACCGGGGAGCTGTTTTTT. It codes for CASSNSLWGRWNTGELFF.